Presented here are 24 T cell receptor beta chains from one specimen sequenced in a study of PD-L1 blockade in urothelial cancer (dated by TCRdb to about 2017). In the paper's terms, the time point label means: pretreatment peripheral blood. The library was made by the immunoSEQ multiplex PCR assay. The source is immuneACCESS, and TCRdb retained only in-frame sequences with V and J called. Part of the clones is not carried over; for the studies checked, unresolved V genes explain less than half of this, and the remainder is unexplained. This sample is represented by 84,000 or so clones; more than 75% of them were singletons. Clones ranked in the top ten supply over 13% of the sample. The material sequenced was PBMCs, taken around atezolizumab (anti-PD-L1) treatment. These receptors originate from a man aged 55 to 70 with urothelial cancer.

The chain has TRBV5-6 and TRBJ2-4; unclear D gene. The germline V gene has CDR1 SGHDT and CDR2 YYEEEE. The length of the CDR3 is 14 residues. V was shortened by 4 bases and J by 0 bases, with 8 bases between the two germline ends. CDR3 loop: CASSLELAKNIQYF. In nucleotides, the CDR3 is TGTGCCAGCAGCCTGGAACTAGCCAAAAACATTCAGTACTTC.

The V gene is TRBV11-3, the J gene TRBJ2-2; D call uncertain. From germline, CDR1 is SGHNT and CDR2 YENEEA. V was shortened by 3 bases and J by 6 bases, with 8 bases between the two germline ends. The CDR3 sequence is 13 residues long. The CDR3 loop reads CASSLRHPGELFF. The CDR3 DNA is TGTGCCAGCAGCTTGCGACATCCCGGGGAGCTGTTTTTT.

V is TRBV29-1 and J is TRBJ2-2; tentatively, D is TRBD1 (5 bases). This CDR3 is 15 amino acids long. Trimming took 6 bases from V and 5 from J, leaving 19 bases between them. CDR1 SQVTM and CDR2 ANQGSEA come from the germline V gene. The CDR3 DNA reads TGCAGCGTGTTGGGGAAGCGTGGGGCAACCGGGGAGCTGTTTTTT. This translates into CSVLGKRGATGELFF.

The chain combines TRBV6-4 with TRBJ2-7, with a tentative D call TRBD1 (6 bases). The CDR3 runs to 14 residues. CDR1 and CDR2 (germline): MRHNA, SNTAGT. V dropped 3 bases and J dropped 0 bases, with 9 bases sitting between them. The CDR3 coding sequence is TGTGCCAGCAGTGAACAGGGCCTCTCCTACGAGCAGTACTTC. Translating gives CASSEQGLSYEQYF.

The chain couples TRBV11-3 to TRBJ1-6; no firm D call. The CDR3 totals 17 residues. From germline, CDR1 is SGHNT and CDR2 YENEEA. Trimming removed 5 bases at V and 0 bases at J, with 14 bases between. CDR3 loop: CASSPHPGYSYNSPLHF. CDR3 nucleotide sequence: TGTGCCAGCAGCCCCCACCCAGGTTACTCCTATAATTCACCCCTCCACTTT.

The CDR3 loop reads CASSVVGQGASDNSPLHF. CDR3 nucleotide sequence: TGTGCCAGCAGTGTTGTGGGACAGGGGGCTTCTGATAATTCACCCCTCCACTTT. This chain connects TRBV6-1 to TRBJ1-6; 12 bases are shared with TRBD1. Germline trimming cut 4 bases from V and 5 bases from J; bases unmatched to any gene: 9. Germline V lookup: CDR1 MNHNS, CDR2 SASEGT. The CDR3 loop spans 18 amino acids.

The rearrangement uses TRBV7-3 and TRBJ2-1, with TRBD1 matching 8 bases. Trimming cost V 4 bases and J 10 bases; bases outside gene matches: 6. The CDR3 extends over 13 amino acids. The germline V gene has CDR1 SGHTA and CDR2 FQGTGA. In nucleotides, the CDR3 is TGTGCCAGCAGCTCGGGGACAGGTCGGGAGCAGTTCTTC. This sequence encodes CASSSGTGREQFF.

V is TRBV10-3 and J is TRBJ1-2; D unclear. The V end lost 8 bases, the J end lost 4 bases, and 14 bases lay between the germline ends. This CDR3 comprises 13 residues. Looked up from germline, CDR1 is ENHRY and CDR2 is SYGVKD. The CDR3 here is CAIARPDFYGYTF. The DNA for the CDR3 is TGTGCCATCGCCCGGCCGGACTTCTATGGCTACACCTTC.

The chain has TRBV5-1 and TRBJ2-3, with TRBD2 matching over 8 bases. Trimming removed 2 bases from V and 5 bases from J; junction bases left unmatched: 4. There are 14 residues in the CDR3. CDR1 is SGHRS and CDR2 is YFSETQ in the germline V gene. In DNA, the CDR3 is TGCGCCAGCAGCTTAGGACTAGCAGGAGATACGCAGTATTTT. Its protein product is CASSLGLAGDTQYF.

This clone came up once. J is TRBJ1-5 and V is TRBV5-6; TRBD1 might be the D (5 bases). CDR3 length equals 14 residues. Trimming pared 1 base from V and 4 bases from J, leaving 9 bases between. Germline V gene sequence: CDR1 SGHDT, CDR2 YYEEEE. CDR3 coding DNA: TGTGCCAGCAGCTTGACGACAGAAAATCAGCCCCAGCATTTT. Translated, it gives CASSLTTENQPQHF. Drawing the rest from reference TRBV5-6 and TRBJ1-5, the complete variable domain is DAGVTQSPTHLIKTRGQQVTLRCSPKSGHDTVSWYQQALGQGPQFIFQYYEEEERQRGNFPDRFSGHQFPNYSSELNVNALLLGDSALYLCASSLTTENQPQHFGDGTRLSIL.

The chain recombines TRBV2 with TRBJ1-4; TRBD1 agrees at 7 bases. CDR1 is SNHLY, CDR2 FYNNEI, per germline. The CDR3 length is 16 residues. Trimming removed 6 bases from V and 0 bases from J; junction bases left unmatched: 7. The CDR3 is CASRGTEIATNEKLFF. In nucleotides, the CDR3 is TGTGCCAGCAGGGGGACAGAGATAGCAACTAATGAAAAACTGTTTTTT.

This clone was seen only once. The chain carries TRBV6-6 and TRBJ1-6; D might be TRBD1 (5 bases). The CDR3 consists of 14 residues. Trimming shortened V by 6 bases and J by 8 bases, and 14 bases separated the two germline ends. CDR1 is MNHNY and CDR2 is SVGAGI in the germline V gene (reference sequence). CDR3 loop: CASRSQAAYSPLHF. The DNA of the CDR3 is TGTGCCAGCAGATCACAGGCCGCCTATTCACCCCTCCACTTT.

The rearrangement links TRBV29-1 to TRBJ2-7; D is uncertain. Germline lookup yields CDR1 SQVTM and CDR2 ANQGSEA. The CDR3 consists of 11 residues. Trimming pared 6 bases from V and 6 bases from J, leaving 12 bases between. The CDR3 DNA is TGCAGCGTACGACGGGTGGCCGAGCAGTACTTC. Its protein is CSVRRVAEQYF.

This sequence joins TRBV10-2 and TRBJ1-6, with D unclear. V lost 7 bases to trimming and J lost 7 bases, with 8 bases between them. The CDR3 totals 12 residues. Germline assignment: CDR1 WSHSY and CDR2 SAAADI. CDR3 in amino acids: CASNNVNSPLHF. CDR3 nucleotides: TGCGCCAGCAACAACGTAAATTCACCCCTCCACTTT.

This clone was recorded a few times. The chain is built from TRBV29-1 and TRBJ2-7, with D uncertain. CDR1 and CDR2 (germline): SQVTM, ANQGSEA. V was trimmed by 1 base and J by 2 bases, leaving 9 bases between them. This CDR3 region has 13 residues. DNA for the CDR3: TGCAGCGTTGAAGGTGGCACTACCTACGAGCAGTACTTC. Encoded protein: CSVEGGTTYEQYF.

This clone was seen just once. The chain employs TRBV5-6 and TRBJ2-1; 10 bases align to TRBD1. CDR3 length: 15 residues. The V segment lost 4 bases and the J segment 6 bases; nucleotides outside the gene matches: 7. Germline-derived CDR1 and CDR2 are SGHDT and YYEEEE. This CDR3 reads CASSRPGQGPNEQFF. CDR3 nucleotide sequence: TGTGCCAGCAGCAGACCGGGACAGGGGCCCAATGAGCAGTTCTTC.

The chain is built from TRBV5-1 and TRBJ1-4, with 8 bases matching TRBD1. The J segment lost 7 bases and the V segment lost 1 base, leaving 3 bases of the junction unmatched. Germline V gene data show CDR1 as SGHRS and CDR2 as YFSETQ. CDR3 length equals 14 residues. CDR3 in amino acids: CASSLSTGGEKLFF. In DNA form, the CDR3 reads TGCGCCAGCAGCTTGAGTACAGGGGGTGAAAAACTGTTTTTT.

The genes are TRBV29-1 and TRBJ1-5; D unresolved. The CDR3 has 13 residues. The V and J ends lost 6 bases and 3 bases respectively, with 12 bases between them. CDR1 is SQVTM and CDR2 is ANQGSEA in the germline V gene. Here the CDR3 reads CSVASDPNQPQHF. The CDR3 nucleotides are TGCAGCGTGGCGAGCGACCCCAATCAGCCCCAGCATTTT.

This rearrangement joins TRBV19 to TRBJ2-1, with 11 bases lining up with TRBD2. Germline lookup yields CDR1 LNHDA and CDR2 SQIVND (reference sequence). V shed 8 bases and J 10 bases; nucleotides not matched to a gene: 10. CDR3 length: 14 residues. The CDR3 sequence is CASSGTSGTWEQFF. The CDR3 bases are TGTGCCAGTTCCGGGACTAGCGGTACTTGGGAGCAGTTCTTC.

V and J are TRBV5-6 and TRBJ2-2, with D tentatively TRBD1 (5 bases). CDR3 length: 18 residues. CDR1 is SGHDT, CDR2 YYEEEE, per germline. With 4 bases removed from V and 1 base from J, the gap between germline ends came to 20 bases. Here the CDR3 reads CASSALPGLTGNTGELFF. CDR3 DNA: TGTGCCAGCAGCGCTCTCCCAGGGTTGACGGGGAACACCGGGGAGCTGTTTTTT.

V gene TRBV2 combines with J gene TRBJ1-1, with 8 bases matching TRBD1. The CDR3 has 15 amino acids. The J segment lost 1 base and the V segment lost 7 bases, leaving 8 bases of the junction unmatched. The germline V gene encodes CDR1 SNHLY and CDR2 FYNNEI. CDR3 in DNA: TGTGCCAGCACCAGACAGGGGTTACGGAACACTGAAGCTTTCTTT. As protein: CASTRQGLRNTEAFF.

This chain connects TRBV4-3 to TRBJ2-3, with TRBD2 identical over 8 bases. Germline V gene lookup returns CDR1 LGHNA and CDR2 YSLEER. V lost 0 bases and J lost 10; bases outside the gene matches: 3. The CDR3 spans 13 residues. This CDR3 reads CASSQDVLAAQYF. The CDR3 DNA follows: TGCGCCAGCAGCCAAGATGTACTAGCGGCGCAGTATTTT.

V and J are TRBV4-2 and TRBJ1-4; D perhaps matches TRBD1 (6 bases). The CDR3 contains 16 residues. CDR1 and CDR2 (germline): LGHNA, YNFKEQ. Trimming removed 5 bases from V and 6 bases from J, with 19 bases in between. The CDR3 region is CASSFHVAGADEKLFF. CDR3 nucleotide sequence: TGTGCCAGCAGCTTCCACGTAGCAGGGGCTGATGAAAAACTGTTTTTT.

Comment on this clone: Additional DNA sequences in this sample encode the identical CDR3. CDR3 sequence: CASSPGTSGRSSYNEQFF. CDR3 DNA sequence: TGTGCCAGCAGCCCCGGGACTAGCGGGAGGTCCTCCTACAATGAGCAGTTCTTC. This chain uses TRBV7-3 with TRBJ2-1; 15 bases match TRBD2. V dropped 5 bases and J dropped 0; count of bases not matched to a gene: 5. Germline assignment: CDR1 SGHTA and CDR2 FQGTGA. This CDR3 region has 18 residues.